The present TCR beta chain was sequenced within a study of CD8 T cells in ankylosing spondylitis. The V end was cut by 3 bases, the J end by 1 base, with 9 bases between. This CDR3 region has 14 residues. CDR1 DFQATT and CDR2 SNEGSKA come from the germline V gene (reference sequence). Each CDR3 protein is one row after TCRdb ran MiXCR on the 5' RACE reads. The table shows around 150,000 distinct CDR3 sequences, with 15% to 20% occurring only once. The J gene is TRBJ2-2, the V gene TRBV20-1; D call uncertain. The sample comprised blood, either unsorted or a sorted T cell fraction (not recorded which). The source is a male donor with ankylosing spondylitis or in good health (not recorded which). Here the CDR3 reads CSASRQLNTGELFF. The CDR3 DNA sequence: TGCAGTGCTAGTCGCCAGCTGAACACCGGGGAGCTGTTTTTT.